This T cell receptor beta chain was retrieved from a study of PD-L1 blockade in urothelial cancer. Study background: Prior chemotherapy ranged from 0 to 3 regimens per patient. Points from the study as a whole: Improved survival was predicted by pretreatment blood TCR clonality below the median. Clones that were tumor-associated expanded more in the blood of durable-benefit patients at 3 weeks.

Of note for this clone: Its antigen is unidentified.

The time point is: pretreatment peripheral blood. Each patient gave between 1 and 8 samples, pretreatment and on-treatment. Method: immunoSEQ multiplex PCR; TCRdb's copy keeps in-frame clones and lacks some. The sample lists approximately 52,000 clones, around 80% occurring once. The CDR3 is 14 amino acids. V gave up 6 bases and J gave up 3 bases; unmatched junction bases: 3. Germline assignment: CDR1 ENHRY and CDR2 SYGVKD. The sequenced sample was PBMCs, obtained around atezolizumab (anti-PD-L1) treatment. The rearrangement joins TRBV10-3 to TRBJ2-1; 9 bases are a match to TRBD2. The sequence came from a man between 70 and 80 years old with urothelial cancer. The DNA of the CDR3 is TGTGCCATCAGCGCGACTAGCGGCTACAATGAGCAGTTCTTC. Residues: CAISATSGYNEQFF.